These 22 T cell receptor beta chains were sequenced from one sample in a study of glioma-infiltrating T cells. Using RNA template, CDR3s of TCR alpha and beta were amplified with iRepertoire arm-PCR. One entry per CDR3 protein results from TCRdb running MiXCR on the multiplex PCR reads. The sample shows roughly 350,000 distinct CDR3 sequences, 41% of them seen only once. The source material was glioma tissue, nonneoplastic brain tissue, or PBMCs (not recorded which). The receptors derive from a human donor with low-grade glioma or glioblastoma, undergoing nonglioma brain surgery, or in good health (not recorded which).

This clonotype showed up just a few times. V and J are TRBV28 and TRBJ2-1; D is perhaps TRBD2 (5 bases). The V and J ends lost 8 bases and 4 bases respectively, with 15 bases between them. The CDR3 is made up of 14 amino acids. The V gene's germline CDR1 is MDHEN and CDR2 SYDVKM. For the CDR3, the DNA is TGTGCCAGCCGCGTGGGGAGTGGATACAATGAGCAGTTCTTC. Amino acids: CASRVGSGYNEQFF.

At least ten counts were recorded for this clonotype. The V and J genes are TRBV28 and TRBJ1-5; D is uncertain. CDR1 and CDR2 from the germline V gene are MDHEN and SYDVKM. The length of the CDR3 is 12 residues. V was cut by 6 bases and J by 6 bases, with 9 bases left in between. CDR3 bases: TGTGCCAGCAGGGAAACGGGTCAGCCCCAGCATTTT. Translated: CASRETGQPQHF. The full variable domain, with the rest looked up from reference TRBV28 and TRBJ1-5, is DVKVTQSSRYLVKRTGEKVFLECVQDMDHENMFWYRQDPGLGLRLIYFSYDVKMKEKGDIPEGYSVSREKKERFSLILESASTNQTSMYLCASRETGQPQHFGDGTRLSIL.

The CDR3 reads CASSGGEGSRGPTEAFF. The CDR3 DNA follows: TGTGCCAGCAGTGGCGGGGAGGGAAGCAGGGGGCCCACTGAAGCTTTCTTT. The V gene is TRBV6-2 or TRBV6-3, the J gene TRBJ1-1; 8 nucleotides match TRBD1. With 5 bases clipped from V and 4 bases from J, the junction kept 15 bases outside the gene matches. CDR3 size: 17 residues. The V gene's germline CDR1 is MNHEY and CDR2 SVGEGT.

This chain joins TRBV20-1 and TRBJ1-5; 7 bases are shared with TRBD1. The CDR3 covers 17 residues. CDR1 DFQATT and CDR2 SNEGSKA come from the germline V gene (reference sequence). Trimming at V came to 2 bases and at J to 3 bases, leaving 13 bases not matched to a gene. CDR3 in amino acids: CSARRGFGTANNQPQHF. CDR3 sequence (DNA): TGCAGTGCTAGAAGGGGCTTCGGGACAGCTAACAATCAGCCCCAGCATTTT.

Comment on this clonotype: An end of the junction does not agree with germline; a read error may underlie this. J is TRBJ1-4 and V is TRBV28; D is unresolved. From germline, CDR1 is MDHEN and CDR2 SYDVKM. The CDR3 consists of 14 residues. The CDR3 is CDSSLRRVREKLFF. The CDR3, as DNA: TGTGACAGCAGCCTCAGGCGGGTACGGGAAAAACTGTTTTTT.

Concerning this clonotype: Likely a read error: the CDR3 ends without its conserved phenylalanine or tryptophan. CDR3 nucleotide sequence: TGCAGTGCTAGAGCCGGCGTAATCGACGAGCAGTACTTA. The encoded protein is CSARAGVIDEQYL. The genes are TRBV20-1 and TRBJ2-7; D ambiguous. The germline gives CDR1 DFQATT, CDR2 SNEGSKA (reference sequence). Trimming stripped 1 base from V and 5 bases from J, with 12 bases between. This CDR3 is built from 13 residues.

This clonotype was detected only a few times. This chain links TRBV20-1 with TRBJ2-7, with D possibly being TRBD1 or TRBD2 (5 bases each). Trimming took 0 bases from V and 3 from J, leaving 18 bases between them. This CDR3 is 16 amino acids long. Germline loops: CDR1 DFQATT, CDR2 SNEGSKA (reference sequence). The CDR3 loop reads CSARDPAGREYYEQYF. The CDR3 nucleotides read TGCAGTGCTAGAGATCCCGCGGGCAGGGAATACTACGAGCAGTACTTC.

This clonotype was counted at least ten times. The genes are TRBV6-6 and TRBJ1-2; D uncertain. This CDR3 has 13 residues. V lost 0 bases and J lost 4, with 6 bases in between. Germline loops: CDR1 MNHNY, CDR2 SVGAGI (reference sequence). The CDR3 loop is CASSYSWTYGYTF. The DNA of the CDR3 is TGTGCCAGCAGTTACTCCTGGACCTATGGCTACACCTTC.

This clonotype was seen many times. The chain has TRBV4-3 and TRBJ1-1; weak D call: TRBD1 (5 bases). This CDR3 contains 15 residues. V lost 1 base to trimming and J lost 3 bases, with 12 bases between them. Germline CDR1 is LGHNA and CDR2 is YSLEER. This chain's CDR3 is CASSQAGADHTEAFF. The CDR3 region has the DNA TGCGCCAGCAGCCAAGCCGGGGCTGACCACACTGAAGCTTTCTTT.

The chain carries TRBV25-1 and TRBJ1-4; the D gene is possibly TRBD1 (5 bases). CDR1 and CDR2 (germline): MGHDK, SYGVNS. V was pared by 6 bases and J by 7 bases, with 12 bases between. The CDR3 has 13 amino acids. CDR3 protein: CASSRHGGEKLFF. The CDR3 DNA reads TGTGCCAGCAGCCGACACGGGGGTGAAAAACTGTTTTTT.

Remarks on this clonotype: With a much larger clone just one base away, this may be a read error. The chain joins TRBV20-1 to TRBJ1-1; D gene uncertain. This CDR3 has 14 amino acids. Germline assignment: CDR1 DFQATT and CDR2 SNEGSKA (reference sequence). CDR3 bases: TGCAGTGCTAGAGAATGGGATGGGAACACTGAAGTTTTCTTT. This gives the protein CSAREWDGNTEVFF.

About this clonotype: Since a much larger clone is just one base distant, this may be a read error. The chain couples TRBV20-1 to TRBJ1-2, with unresolved D. V gave up 0 bases and J gave up 8 bases, with 19 bases separating them. The CDR3 loop spans 15 amino acids. Germline lookup yields CDR1 DFQATT and CDR2 SNEGSKA (reference sequence). Written as DNA, the CDR3 is TGCAGTGCTAGAGATGAGGCAGTTTCAAGCGAAGGCTACACCTTC. Translating gives CSARDEAVSSEGYTF.

The chain employs TRBV4-1 and TRBJ2-1; 10 positions agree with TRBD2. The CDR3 extends over 15 amino acids. V shed 8 bases and J 5 bases; nucleotides not matched to a gene: 9. Germline V CDR1 and CDR2: MGHRA, YSYEKL. The CDR3 here is CASRGALAGDNEQFF. In nucleotides, the CDR3 is TGCGCCAGCCGGGGCGCCCTAGCGGGAGACAATGAGCAGTTCTTC.

The chain carries TRBV29-1 and TRBJ2-5; perhaps TRBD1 as D (6 bases). The CDR3 sequence is 14 residues long. The germline gives CDR1 SQVTM, CDR2 ANQGSEA. V gave up 5 bases and J gave up 4 bases, with 17 bases separating them. The CDR3 sequence is CSVTAGTRGETQYF. The DNA for the CDR3 is TGCAGCGTTACTGCCGGGACAAGGGGAGAGACCCAGTACTTC.

This clonotype was counted ten times or more. The V call is TRBV7-2, the J call TRBJ1-5; a possible D gene is TRBD1 (5 bases). Germline lookup yields CDR1 SGHTA and CDR2 FQGNSA. The CDR3 contains 15 residues. The germline V and J ends were trimmed by 3 bases and 3 bases, with 12 bases remaining between them. In DNA, the CDR3 is TGTGCCAGCAGCTTCATAGGGGACGACAATCAGCCCCAGCATTTT. Translation gives CASSFIGDDNQPQHF.

This clonotype was seen more than once but under ten times. The CDR3 is CASSLTPGQGNEKLFF. CDR3 bases: TGTGCCAGCAGCTTGACGCCCGGACAGGGTAATGAAAAACTGTTTTTT. The chain joins TRBV7-9 to TRBJ1-4; 8 bases are a match to TRBD1. From germline, CDR1 is SEHNR and CDR2 FQNEAQ (reference sequence). The CDR3 is made up of 16 amino acids. V shed 3 bases and J 4 bases; nucleotides not matched to a gene: 7.

This clonotype has more than one count but fewer than ten. The CDR3 loop is CASSLGQWSYNEQFF. CDR3 DNA: TGTGCCAGCAGCTTGGGACAGTGGTCCTACAATGAGCAGTTCTTC. The rearrangement joins TRBV7-9 to TRBJ2-1, with 7 bases fitting TRBD1. Losses at the gene ends were 3 bases for V and 1 base for J; bases not matched to a gene: 3. This CDR3 is 15 amino acids long. CDR1 and CDR2 (germline): SEHNR, FQNEAQ (reference sequence). The entire variable domain, with the rest obtained from reference TRBV7-9 and TRBJ2-1, is as follows: DTGVSQNPRHKITKRGQNVTFRCDPISEHNRLYWYRQTLGQGPEFLTYFQNEAQLEKSRLLSDRFSAERPKGSFSTLEIQRTEQGDSAMYLCASSLGQWSYNEQFFGPGTRLTVL.

Concerning this clonotype itself: The conserved closing phenylalanine or tryptophan is absent in this CDR3, likely reflecting a read error. This sequence joins TRBV28 and TRBJ1-2; 9 positions match TRBD1. V lost 6 bases, J lost 4 bases, and 9 bases stayed unmatched. Germline CDR1 MDHEN, CDR2 SYDVKM. The CDR3 has 15 amino acids. The CDR3 DNA sequence: TGTGCCAGCAGCCCCTCCGGGACAGGGACCTATGGCTACACCATC. This gives the protein CASSPSGTGTYGYTI.

This clonotype came up many times. The genes are TRBV27 and TRBJ2-1; a weak D match, TRBD2 (6 bases). The germline V and J ends were trimmed by 6 bases and 8 bases, with 23 bases remaining between them. Germline loops: CDR1 MNHEY, CDR2 SMNVEV (reference sequence). This CDR3 is 16 amino acids long. CDR3: CASSQTGPSVYDEQFF. DNA for the CDR3: TGTGCCAGCAGCCAAACCGGTCCTAGCGTTTATGATGAGCAGTTCTTC.

This clonotype occurred once. A much larger clonotype is one base distant, so this may be a read error. The chain links TRBV7-8 to TRBJ1-1, with D hard to call. The CDR3 covers 14 residues. Per germline, CDR1 SGHVS and CDR2 FQNEAQ. The CDR3 loop reads CASSFEAGDTESFF. The CDR3 bases are TGTGCCAGCAGCTTCGAAGCGGGAGACACTGAATCTTTCTTT.

This clonotype was counted only a few times. This chain connects TRBV4-2 to TRBJ2-7, with TRBD1 matching 7 bases. This CDR3 spans 15 amino acids. Trimming took 1 base from V and 2 from J; bases not matched to a gene: 5. The germline gives CDR1 LGHNA, CDR2 YNFKEQ. CDR3 DNA: TGTGCCAGCAGCCAAGGTGGGACAGAAACCTACGAGCAGTACTTC. Its translation is CASSQGGTETYEQYF.

This clonotype was seen repeatedly, ten times or more. The genes are TRBV28 and TRBJ2-3, with unresolved D. This CDR3 has 17 amino acids. V lost 5 bases and J 0 bases, leaving 18 bases between the germline ends. The V gene's germline CDR1 is MDHEN and CDR2 SYDVKM. DNA of the CDR3: TGTGCCAGCAGTCCGCCCCCCACTCGCTCCAGCACAGATACGCAGTATTTT. It yields the protein CASSPPPTRSSTDTQYF.